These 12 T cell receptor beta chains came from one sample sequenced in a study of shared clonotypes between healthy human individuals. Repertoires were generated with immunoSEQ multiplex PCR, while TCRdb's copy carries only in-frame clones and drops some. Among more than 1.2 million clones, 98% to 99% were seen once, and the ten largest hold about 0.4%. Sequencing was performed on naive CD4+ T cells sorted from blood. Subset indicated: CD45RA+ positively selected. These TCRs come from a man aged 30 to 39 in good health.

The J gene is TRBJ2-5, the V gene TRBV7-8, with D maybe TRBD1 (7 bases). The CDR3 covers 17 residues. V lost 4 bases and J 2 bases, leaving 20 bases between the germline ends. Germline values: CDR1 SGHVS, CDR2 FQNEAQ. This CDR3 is CASSSYRGTAIQETQYF. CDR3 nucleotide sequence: TGTGCCAGCAGCTCATACCGCGGGACAGCGATTCAAGAGACCCAGTACTTC.

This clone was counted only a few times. CDR3 DNA sequence: TGCGCCAGGCCCGAGGACAGTCGATGCGCTGAAGCTTTCTTT. Translating it yields CARPEDSRCAEAFF. This chain uses TRBV10-1 with TRBJ1-1; TRBD1 is a possible D gene (6 bases). CDR1 is WNHNN and CDR2 is SYGVQD in the germline V gene (reference sequence). Trimming removed 9 bases from V and 6 bases from J, with 20 bases in between. The CDR3 totals 14 residues.

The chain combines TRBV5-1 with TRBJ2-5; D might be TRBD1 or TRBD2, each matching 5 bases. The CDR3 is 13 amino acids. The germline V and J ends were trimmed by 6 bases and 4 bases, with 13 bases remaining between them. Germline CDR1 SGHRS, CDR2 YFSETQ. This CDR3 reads CASNVGERETQYF. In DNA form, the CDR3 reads TGCGCCAGCAATGTAGGGGAGCGAGAGACCCAGTACTTC. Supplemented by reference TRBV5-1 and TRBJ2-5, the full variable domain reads KAGVTQTPRYLIKTRGQQVTLSCSPISGHRSVSWYQQTPGQGLQFLFEYFSETQRNKGNFPGRFSGRQFSNSRSEMNVSTLELGDSALYLCASNVGERETQYFGPGTRLLVL.

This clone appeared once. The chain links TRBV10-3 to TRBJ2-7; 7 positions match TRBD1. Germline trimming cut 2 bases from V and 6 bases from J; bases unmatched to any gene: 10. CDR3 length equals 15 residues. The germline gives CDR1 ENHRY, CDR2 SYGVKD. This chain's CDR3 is CAISEPGDRRGEQYF. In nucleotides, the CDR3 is TGTGCCATCAGTGAGCCCGGGGACAGAAGGGGCGAGCAGTACTTC.

The CDR3 DNA reads TGTGCCAGCAGTTACTCGAATCGGCAGGGCTCAGATACGCAGTATTTT. The encoded protein is CASSYSNRQGSDTQYF. The rearrangement links TRBV6-5 to TRBJ2-3; possibly TRBD1 for D (5 bases). The CDR3 length is 16 residues. V was cut by 0 bases and J by 4 bases, with 14 bases left in between. Germline V gives CDR1 MNHEY, CDR2 SVGAGI.

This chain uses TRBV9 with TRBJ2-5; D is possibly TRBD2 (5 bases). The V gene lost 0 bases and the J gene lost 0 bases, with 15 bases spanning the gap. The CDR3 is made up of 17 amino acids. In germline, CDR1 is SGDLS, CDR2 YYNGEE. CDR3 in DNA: TGTGCCAGCAGCGTAGGATCGATAGGGAGATACCAAGAGACCCAGTACTTC. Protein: CASSVGSIGRYQETQYF.

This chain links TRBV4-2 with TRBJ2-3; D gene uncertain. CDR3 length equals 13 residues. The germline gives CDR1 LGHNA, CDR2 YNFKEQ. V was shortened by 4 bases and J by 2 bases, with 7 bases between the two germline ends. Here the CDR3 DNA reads TGTGCCAGCAGCCGCGAGCTCACAGATACGCAGTATTTT. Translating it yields CASSRELTDTQYF.

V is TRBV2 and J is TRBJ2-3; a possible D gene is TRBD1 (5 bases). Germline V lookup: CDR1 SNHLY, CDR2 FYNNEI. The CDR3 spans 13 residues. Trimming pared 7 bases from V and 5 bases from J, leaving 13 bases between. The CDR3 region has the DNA TGTGCCAGCATGGGGCGTGGGGTAGATACGCAGTATTTT. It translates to CASMGRGVDTQYF. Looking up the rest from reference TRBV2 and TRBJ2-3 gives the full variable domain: EPEVTQTPSHQVTQMGQEVILRCVPISNHLYFYWYRQILGQKVEFLVSFYNNEISEKSEIFDDQFSVERPDGSNFTLKIRSTKLEDSAMYFCASMGRGVDTQYFGPGTRLTVL.

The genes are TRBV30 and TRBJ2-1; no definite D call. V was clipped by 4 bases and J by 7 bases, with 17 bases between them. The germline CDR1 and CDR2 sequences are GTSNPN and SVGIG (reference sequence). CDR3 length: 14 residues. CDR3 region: CAWKTQIPRNEQFF. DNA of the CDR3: TGTGCCTGGAAAACTCAAATTCCACGTAATGAGCAGTTCTTC.

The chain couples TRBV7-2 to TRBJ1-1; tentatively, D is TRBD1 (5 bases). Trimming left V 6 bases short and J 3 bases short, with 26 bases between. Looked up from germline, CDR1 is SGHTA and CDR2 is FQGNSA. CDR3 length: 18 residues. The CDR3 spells CASSFPGGGGVEDTEAFF. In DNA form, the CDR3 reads TGTGCCAGCAGTTTCCCGGGGGGTGGAGGGGTCGAGGACACTGAAGCTTTCTTT. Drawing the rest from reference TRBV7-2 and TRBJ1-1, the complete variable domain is GAGVSQSPSNKVTEKGKDVELRCDPISGHTALYWYRQSLGQGLEFLIYFQGNSAPDKSGLPSDRFSAERTGGSVSTLTIQRTQQEDSAVYLCASSFPGGGGVEDTEAFFGQGTRLTVV.

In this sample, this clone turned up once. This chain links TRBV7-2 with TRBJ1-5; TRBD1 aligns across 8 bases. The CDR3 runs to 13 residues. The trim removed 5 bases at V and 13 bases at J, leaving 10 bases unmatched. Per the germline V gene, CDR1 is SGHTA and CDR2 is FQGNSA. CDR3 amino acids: CASSPETGAPQHF. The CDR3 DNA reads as TGTGCCAGCAGCCCAGAGACAGGGGCCCCTCAGCATTTT.

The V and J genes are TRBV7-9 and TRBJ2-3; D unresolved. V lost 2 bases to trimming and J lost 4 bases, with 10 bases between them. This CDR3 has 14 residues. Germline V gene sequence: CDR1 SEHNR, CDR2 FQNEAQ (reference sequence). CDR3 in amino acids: CASSLKGAPDTQYF. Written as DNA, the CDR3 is TGTGCCAGCAGCTTAAAAGGCGCCCCAGATACGCAGTATTTT.